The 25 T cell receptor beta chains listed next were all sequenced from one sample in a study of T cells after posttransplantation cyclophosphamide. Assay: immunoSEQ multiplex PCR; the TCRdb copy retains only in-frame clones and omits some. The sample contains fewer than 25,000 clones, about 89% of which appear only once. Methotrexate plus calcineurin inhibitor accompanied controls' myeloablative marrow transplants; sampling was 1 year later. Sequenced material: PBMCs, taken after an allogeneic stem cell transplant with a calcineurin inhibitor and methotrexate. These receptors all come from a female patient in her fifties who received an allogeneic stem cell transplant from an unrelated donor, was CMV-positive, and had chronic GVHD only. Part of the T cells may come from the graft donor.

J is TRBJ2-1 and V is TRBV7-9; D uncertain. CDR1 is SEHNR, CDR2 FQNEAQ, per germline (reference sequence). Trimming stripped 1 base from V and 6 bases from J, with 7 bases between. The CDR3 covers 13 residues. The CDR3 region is CASSLGIGNEQFF. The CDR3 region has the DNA TGTGCCAGCAGCTTAGGCATCGGCAATGAGCAGTTCTTC.

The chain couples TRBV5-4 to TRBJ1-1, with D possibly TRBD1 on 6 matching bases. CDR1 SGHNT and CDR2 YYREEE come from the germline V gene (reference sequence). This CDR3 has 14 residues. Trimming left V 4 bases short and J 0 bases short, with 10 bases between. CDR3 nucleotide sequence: TGTGCCAGCAGCCCCGAGGGGGTGAACACTGAAGCTTTCTTT. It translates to CASSPEGVNTEAFF. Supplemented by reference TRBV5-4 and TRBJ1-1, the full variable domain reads ETGVTQSPTHLIKTRGQQVTLRCSSQSGHNTVSWYQQALGQGPQFIFQYYREEENGRGNFPPRFSGLQFPNYSSELNVNALELDDSALYLCASSPEGVNTEAFFGQGTRLTVV.

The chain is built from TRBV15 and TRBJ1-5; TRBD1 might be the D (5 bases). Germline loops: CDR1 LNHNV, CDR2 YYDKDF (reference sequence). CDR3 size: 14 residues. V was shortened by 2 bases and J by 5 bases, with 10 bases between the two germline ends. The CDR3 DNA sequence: TGTGCCACCAGCAGACCCAGGGTTTATCAGCCCCAGCATTTT. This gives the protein CATSRPRVYQPQHF.

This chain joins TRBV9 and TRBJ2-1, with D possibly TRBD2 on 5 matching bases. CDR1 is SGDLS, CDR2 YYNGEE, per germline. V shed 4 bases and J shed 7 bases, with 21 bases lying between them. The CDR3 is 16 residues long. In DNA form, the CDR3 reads TGTGCCAGCAGCCTTGACTTTAGCGCCGACCCGAATGAGCAGTTCTTC. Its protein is CASSLDFSADPNEQFF.

The CDR3 DNA sequence: TGTGCCAGCAGCTTTGCCTTGACTACACAGCAGTACTTC. Translation gives CASSFALTTQQYF. The V gene is TRBV11-1, the J gene TRBJ2-7; maybe TRBD2 (5 bases). CDR1 is SGHAT and CDR2 is FQDESV in the germline V gene (reference sequence). This CDR3 has 13 amino acids. V was clipped by 3 bases and J by 8 bases, with 14 bases between them.

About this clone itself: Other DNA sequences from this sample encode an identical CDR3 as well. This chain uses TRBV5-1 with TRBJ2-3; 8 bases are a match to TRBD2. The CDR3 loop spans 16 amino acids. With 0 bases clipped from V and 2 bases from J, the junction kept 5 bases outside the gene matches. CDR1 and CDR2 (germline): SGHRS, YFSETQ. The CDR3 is CASSLARLANTDTQYF. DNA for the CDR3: TGCGCCAGCAGCTTGGCCAGACTAGCGAACACAGATACGCAGTATTTT.

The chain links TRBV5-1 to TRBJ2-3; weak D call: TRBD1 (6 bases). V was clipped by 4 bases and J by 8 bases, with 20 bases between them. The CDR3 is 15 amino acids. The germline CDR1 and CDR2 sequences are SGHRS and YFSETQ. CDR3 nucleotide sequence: TGCGCCAGCAGCGCCCTGGGGGCAGCGAGGGGTACGCAGTATTTT. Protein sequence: CASSALGAARGTQYF.

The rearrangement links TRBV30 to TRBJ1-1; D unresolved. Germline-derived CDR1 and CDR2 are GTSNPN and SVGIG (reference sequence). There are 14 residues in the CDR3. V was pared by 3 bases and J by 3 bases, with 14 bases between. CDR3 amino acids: CAWRVRGRYTEAFF. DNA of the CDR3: TGTGCCTGGAGGGTGAGAGGGAGGTACACTGAAGCTTTCTTT.

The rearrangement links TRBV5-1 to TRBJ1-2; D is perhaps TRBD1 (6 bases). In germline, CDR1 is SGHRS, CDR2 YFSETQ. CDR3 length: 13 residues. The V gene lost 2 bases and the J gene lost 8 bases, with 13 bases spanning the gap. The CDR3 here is CASSLEGVYGYTF. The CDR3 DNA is TGCGCCAGCAGCTTAGAGGGGGTCTACGGCTACACCTTC. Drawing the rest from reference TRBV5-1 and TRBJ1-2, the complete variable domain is KAGVTQTPRYLIKTRGQQVTLSCSPISGHRSVSWYQQTPGQGLQFLFEYFSETQRNKGNFPGRFSGRQFSNSRSEMNVSTLELGDSALYLCASSLEGVYGYTFGSGTRLTVV.

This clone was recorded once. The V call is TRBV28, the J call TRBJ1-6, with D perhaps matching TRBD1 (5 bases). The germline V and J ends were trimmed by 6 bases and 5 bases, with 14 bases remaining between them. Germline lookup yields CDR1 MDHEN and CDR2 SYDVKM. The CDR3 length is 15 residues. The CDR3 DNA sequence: TGTGCCAGCAGGCGGTGGGGGGATAATAATTCACCCCTCCACTTT. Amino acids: CASRRWGDNNSPLHF.

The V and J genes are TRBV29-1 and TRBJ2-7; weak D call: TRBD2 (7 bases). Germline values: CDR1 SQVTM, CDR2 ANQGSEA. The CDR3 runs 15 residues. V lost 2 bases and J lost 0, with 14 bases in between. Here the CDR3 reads CSVEFGRGHSYEQYF. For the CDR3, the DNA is TGCAGCGTTGAATTCGGGCGGGGGCACTCCTACGAGCAGTACTTC.

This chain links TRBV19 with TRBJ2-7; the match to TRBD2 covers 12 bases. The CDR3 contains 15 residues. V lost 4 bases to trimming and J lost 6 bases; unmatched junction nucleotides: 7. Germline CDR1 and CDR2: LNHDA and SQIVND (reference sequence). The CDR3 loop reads CASSTSGRALGEQYF. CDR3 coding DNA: TGTGCCAGTAGTACTAGCGGGAGGGCCCTTGGCGAGCAGTACTTC.

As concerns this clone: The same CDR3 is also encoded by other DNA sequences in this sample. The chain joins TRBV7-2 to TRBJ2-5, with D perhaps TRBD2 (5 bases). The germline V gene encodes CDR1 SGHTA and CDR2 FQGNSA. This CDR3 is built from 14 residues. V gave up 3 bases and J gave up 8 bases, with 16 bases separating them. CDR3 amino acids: CASSFQLTEETQYF. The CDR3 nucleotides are TGTGCCAGCAGCTTCCAGCTGACGGAGGAAACCCAGTACTTC. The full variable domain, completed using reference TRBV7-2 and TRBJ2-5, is GAGVSQSPSNKVTEKGKDVELRCDPISGHTALYWYRQSLGQGLEFLIYFQGNSAPDKSGLPSDRFSAERTGGSVSTLTIQRTQQEDSAVYLCASSFQLTEETQYFGPGTRLLVL.

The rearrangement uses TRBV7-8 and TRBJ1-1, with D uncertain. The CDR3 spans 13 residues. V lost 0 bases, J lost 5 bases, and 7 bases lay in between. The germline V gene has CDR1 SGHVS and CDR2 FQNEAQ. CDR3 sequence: CASSLAAGTEAFF. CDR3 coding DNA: TGTGCCAGCAGCTTAGCGGCGGGAACTGAAGCTTTCTTT.

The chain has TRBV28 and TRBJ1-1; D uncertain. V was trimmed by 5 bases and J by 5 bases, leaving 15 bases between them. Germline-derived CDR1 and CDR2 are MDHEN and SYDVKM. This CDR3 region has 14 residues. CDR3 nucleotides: TGTGCCAGCAGTCCGGCCCTGGCCGGGACTGAAGCTTTCTTT. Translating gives CASSPALAGTEAFF.

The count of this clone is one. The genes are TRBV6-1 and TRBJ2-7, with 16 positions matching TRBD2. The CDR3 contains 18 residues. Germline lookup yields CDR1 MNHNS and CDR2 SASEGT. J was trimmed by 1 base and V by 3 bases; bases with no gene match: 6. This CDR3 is CASSDSGLAGGLSYEQYF. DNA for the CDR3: TGTGCCAGCAGTGATTCGGGACTAGCGGGAGGGCTTTCCTACGAGCAGTACTTC.

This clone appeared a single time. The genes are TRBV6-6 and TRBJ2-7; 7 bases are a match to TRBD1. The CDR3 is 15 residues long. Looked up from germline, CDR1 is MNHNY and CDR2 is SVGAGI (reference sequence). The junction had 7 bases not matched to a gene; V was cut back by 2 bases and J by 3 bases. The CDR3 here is CASSYKRDSGYEQYF. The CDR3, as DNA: TGTGCCAGCAGTTACAAAAGGGACAGCGGCTACGAGCAGTACTTC.

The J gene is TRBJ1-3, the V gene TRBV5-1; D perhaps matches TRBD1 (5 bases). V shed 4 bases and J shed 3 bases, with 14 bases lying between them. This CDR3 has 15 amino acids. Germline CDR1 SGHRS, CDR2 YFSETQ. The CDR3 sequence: CASSPEGRGGNTIYF. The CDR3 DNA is TGCGCCAGCAGCCCGGAGGGGCGCGGTGGAAACACCATATATTTT.

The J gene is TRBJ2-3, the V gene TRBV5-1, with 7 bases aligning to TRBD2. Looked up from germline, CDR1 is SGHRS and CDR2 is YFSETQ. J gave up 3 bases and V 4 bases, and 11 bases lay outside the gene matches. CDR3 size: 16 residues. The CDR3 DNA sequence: TGCGCCAGCAGCCGCAAAGGGTCGGGGGGAACAGATACGCAGTATTTT. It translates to CASSRKGSGGTDTQYF.

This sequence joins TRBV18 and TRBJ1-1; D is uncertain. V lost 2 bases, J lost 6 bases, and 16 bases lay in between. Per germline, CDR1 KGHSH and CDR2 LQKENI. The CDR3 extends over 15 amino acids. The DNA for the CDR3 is TGTGCCAGCTCACCAGGGATACGGGGTGTATCTGAAGCTTTCTTT. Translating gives CASSPGIRGVSEAFF.

The CDR3 here is CASSLEATRSYEQYF. As DNA, the CDR3 is TGTGCCAGCAGCTTGGAAGCCACCCGCTCCTACGAGCAGTACTTC. The chain employs TRBV5-4 and TRBJ2-7; D remains ambiguous. Per the germline V gene, CDR1 is SGHNT and CDR2 is YYREEE (reference sequence). The germline V and J ends were trimmed by 0 bases and 0 bases, with 10 bases remaining between them. The CDR3 totals 15 residues.

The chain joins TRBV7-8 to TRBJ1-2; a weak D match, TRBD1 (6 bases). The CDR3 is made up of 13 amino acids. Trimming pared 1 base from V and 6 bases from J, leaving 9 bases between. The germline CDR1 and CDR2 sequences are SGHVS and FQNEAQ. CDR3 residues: CASSLGDKDGYTF. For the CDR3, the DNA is TGTGCCAGCAGCTTAGGGGACAAGGATGGCTACACCTTC. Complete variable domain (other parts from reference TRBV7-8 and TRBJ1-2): GAGVSQSPRYKVAKRGQDVALRCDPISGHVSLFWYQQALGQGPEFLTYFQNEAQLDKSGLPSDRFFAERPEGSVSTLKIQRTQQEDSAVYLCASSLGDKDGYTFGSGTRLTVV.

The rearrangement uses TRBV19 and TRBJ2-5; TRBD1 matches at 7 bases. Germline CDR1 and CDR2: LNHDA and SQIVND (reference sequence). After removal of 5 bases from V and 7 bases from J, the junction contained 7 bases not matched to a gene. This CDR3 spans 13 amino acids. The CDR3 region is CASSGDSTVTQYF. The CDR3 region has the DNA TGTGCCAGTAGTGGGGACAGCACTGTGACCCAGTACTTC.

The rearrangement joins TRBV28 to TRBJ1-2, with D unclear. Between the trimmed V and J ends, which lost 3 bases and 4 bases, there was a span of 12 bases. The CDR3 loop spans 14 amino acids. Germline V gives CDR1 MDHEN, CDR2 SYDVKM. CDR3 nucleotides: TGTGCCAGCAGTTTTCGACATTTGGTCTATGGCTACACCTTC. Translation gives CASSFRHLVYGYTF.

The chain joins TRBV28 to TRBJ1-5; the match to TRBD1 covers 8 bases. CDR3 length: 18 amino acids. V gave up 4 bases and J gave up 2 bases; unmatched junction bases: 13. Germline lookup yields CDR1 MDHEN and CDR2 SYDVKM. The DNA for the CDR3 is TGTGCCAGCAGTTCCCCTTGGGGCAGGGGGCTAGGCAATCAGCCCCAGCATTTT. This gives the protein CASSSPWGRGLGNQPQHF.